The 26 T cell receptor beta chains listed next were all sequenced from one sample in a study of cytomegalovirus exposure and HLA in healthy donors (dated by TCRdb to the late 2010s). Libraries were built with the immunoSEQ multiplex PCR assay. A mixture of 60 forward primers for TCR Vbeta segments and 13 reverse primers for TCR Jbeta segments was used in the multiplex PCR. The immuneACCESS repertoire file appears here via TCRdb, limited to in-frame rearrangements. These files lack a portion of the clones; in checked studies, under half of the deficit traces to unresolved V genes, and the cause of the others is not known. This sample lists 150,000 to 200,000 clones; about four fifths were detected once. Over 4% of the sample rests with the top ten. The sequencing input was PBMCs. The receptors derive from a man aged 45 to 65 in good health and CMV-seropositive.

The rearrangement joins TRBV7-6 to TRBJ2-7; 11 positions match TRBD2. Germline trimming cut 5 bases from V and 5 bases from J; bases unmatched to any gene: 17. Germline V lookup: CDR1 SGHVS, CDR2 FNYEAQ. The CDR3 has 18 residues. The CDR3 protein is CASSPRHLTSGSGDEQYF. The CDR3 DNA is TGTGCCAGCAGCCCAAGACACCTAACTAGCGGGAGTGGAGACGAGCAGTACTTC.

The V and J genes are TRBV9 and TRBJ1-4, with 8 bases identical to TRBD1. The germline CDR1 and CDR2 sequences are SGDLS and YYNGEE. This CDR3 spans 15 amino acids. Germline trimming cut 6 bases from V and 8 bases from J; bases unmatched to any gene: 12. As DNA, the CDR3 is TGTGCCAGCACCTTCGGGACAGGTCTTGGGGAAAAACTGTTTTTT. Translating gives CASTFGTGLGEKLFF.

The table lists this clone with a few counts. For the CDR3, the DNA is TGTGCCAGCTCGAAGGCGGCGGGAGCTGGCAATGAGCAGTTCTTC. Translating it yields CASSKAAGAGNEQFF. V usage is TRBV18 and J usage is TRBJ2-1; 7 bases are shared with TRBD2. CDR1 is KGHSH and CDR2 is LQKENI in the germline V gene. Losses at the gene ends were 6 bases for V and 6 bases for J; bases not matched to a gene: 11. This CDR3 has 15 amino acids.

CDR3: CASSPDRGTSNQPQHF. Here the CDR3 DNA reads TGTGCCAGCAGCCCGGACAGGGGTACGAGCAATCAGCCCCAGCATTTT. The V call is TRBV5-6, the J call TRBJ1-5, with 9 bases matching TRBD1. Germline-derived CDR1 and CDR2 are SGHDT and YYEEEE. CDR3 size: 16 residues. The junction had 6 bases not matched to a gene; V was cut back by 4 bases and J by 1 base.

This chain uses TRBV9 with TRBJ1-5, with 9 positions matching TRBD1. V shed 3 bases and J 4 bases; nucleotides not matched to a gene: 5. CDR1 and CDR2 (germline): SGDLS, YYNGEE. The CDR3 length is 15 residues. CDR3 bases: TGTGCCAGCAGCGCCGGGACAGGGTTTAATCAGCCCCAGCATTTT. It encodes CASSAGTGFNQPQHF.

The chain uses TRBV7-2 and TRBJ1-6; 7 bases align to TRBD1. The germline V gene has CDR1 SGHTA and CDR2 FQGNSA. J was trimmed by 5 bases and V by 5 bases; bases with no gene match: 6. There are 15 residues in the CDR3. In DNA, the CDR3 is TGTGCCAGCAGCGCGACAGGGACCAATAATTCACCCCTCCACTTT. Residues: CASSATGTNNSPLHF.

On this clone: This sample includes further DNA sequences coding for the same CDR3. This chain joins TRBV19 and TRBJ1-3; the D is unclear. V was cut by 4 bases and J by 0 bases, with 7 bases left in between. The CDR3 consists of 14 residues. Germline-derived CDR1 and CDR2 are LNHDA and SQIVND (reference sequence). The chain's CDR3 is CASSTGSSGNTIYF. CDR3 nucleotides: TGTGCCAGTAGTACGGGGAGCTCTGGAAACACCATATATTTT.

This rearrangement joins TRBV9 to TRBJ1-1; 9 bases map to TRBD1. Looked up from germline, CDR1 is SGDLS and CDR2 is YYNGEE. The V and J ends lost 3 bases and 6 bases, in that order; junction bases with no gene match: 12. The CDR3 has 16 amino acids. In nucleotides, the CDR3 is TGTGCCAGCAGCGAGGGGACAGGGCCGCAGTCCCCTGAAGCTTTCTTT. Protein product: CASSEGTGPQSPEAFF.

The chain recombines TRBV6-5 with TRBJ2-7; maybe TRBD1 (5 bases). V was shortened by 5 bases and J by 2 bases, with 13 bases between the two germline ends. This CDR3 has 14 amino acids. Germline V gives CDR1 MNHEY, CDR2 SVGAGI. CDR3: CASSKDILTYEQYF. The DNA for the CDR3 is TGTGCCAGCAGTAAGGACATCCTAACCTACGAGCAGTACTTC.

The V call is TRBV18, the J call TRBJ1-1, with D hard to call. The CDR3 sequence is 13 residues long. CDR1 KGHSH and CDR2 LQKENI come from the germline V gene. V was clipped by 0 bases and J by 4 bases, with 6 bases between them. The CDR3 reads CASSPPEVTEAFF. The CDR3 bases are TGTGCCAGCTCACCACCCGAGGTCACTGAAGCTTTCTTT.

V gene TRBV5-6 combines with J gene TRBJ1-1; 10 bases align to TRBD1. Trimming cost V 4 bases and J 6 bases; bases outside gene matches: 6. The CDR3 totals 14 residues. The germline CDR1 and CDR2 sequences are SGHDT and YYEEEE. CDR3 coding DNA: TGTGCCAGCAGCCGCCGGGACAGGGGTGCTGAAGCTTTCTTT. Residues: CASSRRDRGAEAFF.

The rearrangement links TRBV18 to TRBJ2-2; no clear D gene. Trimming removed 2 bases at V and 0 bases at J, with 7 bases between. This CDR3 is 15 amino acids long. CDR1 KGHSH and CDR2 LQKENI come from the germline V gene. CDR3 nucleotides: TGTGCCAGCTCACCAGAGCCCGCGAACACCGGGGAGCTGTTTTTT. It is translated as CASSPEPANTGELFF.

CDR3 DNA sequence: TGTGCCACCAGCAGGGACAGGGTCTCCTACGAGCAGTACTTC. Its translation is CATSRDRVSYEQYF. The genes are TRBV15 and TRBJ2-5; 8 nucleotides agree with TRBD1. Judging by the DNA end, TRBJ2-7 fits better; the J call may be wrong. The CDR3 has 14 amino acids. The V gene's germline CDR1 is LNHNV and CDR2 YYDKDF (reference sequence).

The chain has TRBV28 and TRBJ1-5, with 11 bases fitting TRBD1. The junction had 10 bases not matched to a gene; V was cut back by 6 bases and J by 6 bases. The CDR3 sequence is 16 residues long. The germline V gene has CDR1 MDHEN and CDR2 SYDVKM. CDR3 loop: CASSAGTGGFVQPQHF. The CDR3 coding sequence is TGTGCCAGCAGCGCTGGGACAGGGGGTTTCGTTCAGCCCCAGCATTTT.

The CDR3 spells CASSLDRGTQYF. CDR3 sequence (DNA): TGTGCCAGCAGCTTGGATAGGGGGACCCAGTACTTC. V gene TRBV7-2 combines with J gene TRBJ2-5, with TRBD1 as a possible D gene (5 bases). V dropped 3 bases and J dropped 7 bases, with 9 bases sitting between them. This CDR3 is 12 amino acids long. Germline CDR1 reads SGHTA; CDR2 reads FQGNSA.

This chain connects TRBV7-9 to TRBJ1-4, with 8 bases matching TRBD1. Germline CDR1 is SEHNR and CDR2 is FQNEAQ (reference sequence). The CDR3 is 15 residues long. The trim removed 2 bases at V and 4 bases at J, leaving 3 bases unmatched. The CDR3 DNA follows: TGTGCCAGCAGCTTAAGCACAGGGGGTAATGAAAAACTGTTTTTT. As protein: CASSLSTGGNEKLFF. Combining the CDR3 with reference TRBV7-9 and TRBJ1-4 gives the whole variable domain DTGVSQNPRHKITKRGQNVTFRCDPISEHNRLYWYRQTLGQGPEFLTYFQNEAQLEKSRLLSDRFSAERPKGSFSTLEIQRTEQGDSAMYLCASSLSTGGNEKLFFGSGTQLSVL.

This chain connects TRBV9 to TRBJ1-3; D unclear. V dropped 7 bases and J dropped 0 bases, with 17 bases sitting between them. CDR1 is SGDLS, CDR2 YYNGEE, per germline. This CDR3 has 16 amino acids. This CDR3 reads CASGPFSDNSGNTIYF. DNA of the CDR3: TGTGCCAGCGGCCCCTTCTCAGATAACTCTGGAAACACCATATATTTT.

This clone was counted a single time. The gene calls are TRBV29-1 and TRBJ1-1, with D possibly matching TRBD1 (5 bases). This CDR3 has 11 amino acids. CDR1 and CDR2 (germline): SQVTM, ANQGSEA. With 3 bases removed from V and 8 bases from J, the gap between germline ends came to 10 bases. DNA of the CDR3: TGCAGCGTTGATGGGGGGTTAGAAGCTTTCTTT. Its translation: CSVDGGLEAFF.

V gene TRBV10-3 combines with J gene TRBJ1-1; the D is unclear. V was shortened by 2 bases and J by 1 base, with 11 bases between the two germline ends. Germline loops: CDR1 ENHRY, CDR2 SYGVKD. The CDR3 spans 15 residues. The CDR3 DNA follows: TGTGCCATCAGTGAGGAAGTCAGAGGGAACACTGAAGCTTTCTTT. Translated, it gives CAISEEVRGNTEAFF.

CDR3 residues: CASSSVNYEQYF. Here the CDR3 DNA reads TGTGCCAGCAGTTCGGTTAACTACGAGCAGTACTTC. The chain uses TRBV6-5 and TRBJ2-7; D call uncertain. This CDR3 has 12 residues. The V gene's germline CDR1 is MNHEY and CDR2 SVGAGI. The V and J ends lost 4 bases and 3 bases respectively, with 7 bases between them.

The chain employs TRBV19 and TRBJ2-7; TRBD1 aligns across 7 bases. The germline V gene has CDR1 LNHDA and CDR2 SQIVND (reference sequence). The CDR3 has 14 amino acids. Trimming took 4 bases from V and 4 from J; bases not matched to a gene: 7. The CDR3 nucleotides are TGTGCCAGTAGTACCTACGGGACAGAATACGAGCAGTACTTC. It encodes CASSTYGTEYEQYF. Together with reference TRBV19 and TRBJ2-7, the CDR3 gives the full variable domain: DGGITQSPKYLFRKEGQNVTLSCEQNLNHDAMYWYRQDPGQGLRLIYYSQIVNDFQKGDIAEGYSVSREKKESFPLTVTSAQKNPTAFYLCASSTYGTEYEQYFGPGTRLTVT.

The chain joins TRBV28 to TRBJ1-1, with D hard to call. The germline gives CDR1 MDHEN, CDR2 SYDVKM. The CDR3 covers 12 residues. V gave up 6 bases and J gave up 4 bases, with 9 bases separating them. The CDR3 DNA reads as TGTGCCAGCAGGTCGACGGGCACTGAAGCTTTCTTT. Its protein product is CASRSTGTEAFF.

The J gene is TRBJ2-3, the V gene TRBV11-2, with 14 bases that match TRBD2. V dropped 4 bases and J dropped 7; count of bases not matched to a gene: 4. The germline V gene encodes CDR1 SGHAT and CDR2 FQNNGV. The CDR3 is 15 amino acids. The CDR3 sequence is CASSSTSGGANTQYF. DNA for the CDR3: TGTGCCAGCAGCTCGACTAGCGGGGGGGCTAATACGCAGTATTTT.

The V and J genes are TRBV7-3 and TRBJ2-5; 12 bases line up with TRBD2. With 5 bases clipped from V and 4 bases from J, the junction kept 2 bases outside the gene matches. The CDR3 length is 14 residues. Looked up from germline, CDR1 is SGHTA and CDR2 is FQGTGA. The CDR3 reads CASSPSGGGETQYF. DNA for the CDR3: TGTGCCAGCAGCCCTAGCGGGGGGGGAGAGACCCAGTACTTC.

The V gene is TRBV7-9, the J gene TRBJ2-1; D is unclear. The V gene lost 7 bases and the J gene lost 4 bases, with 11 bases spanning the gap. The CDR3 consists of 13 residues. CDR1 and CDR2 (germline): SEHNR, FQNEAQ (reference sequence). CDR3 sequence reads: CASTLSEYNEQFF. CDR3 in DNA: TGTGCCAGCACCCTATCCGAGTACAATGAGCAGTTCTTC.

The V gene is TRBV4-1, the J gene TRBJ1-4; 9 nucleotides align to TRBD1. Germline V lookup: CDR1 MGHRA, CDR2 YSYEKL. The CDR3 consists of 16 residues. The ends lost 8 bases at V and 5 bases at J; junction bases unmatched: 12. The CDR3 nucleotides read TGCGCCAGCTTCTCCAACACCGGACAGGGGAATGAAAAACTGTTTTTT. It yields the protein CASFSNTGQGNEKLFF.